The clone carrying this T cell receptor (beta chain) was counted many times. The data are from a study of T-cell reconstitution after alpha-beta-depleted transplantation in children. V lost 6 bases to trimming and J lost 2 bases, with 16 bases between them. Germline values: CDR1 SQVTM, CDR2 ANQGSEA. CDR3 length: 14 amino acids. The library targeted TCRbeta and was prepared with unique molecular identifiers. Each CDR3 protein gets one entry after TCRdb re-called the PCR reads with MiXCR. This sample has 150,000 to 200,000 distinct CDR3 sequences, with approximately 6% found just once. This receptor was obtained from a girl under three years old with combined immunodeficiency, due to receive a stem cell transplant. The J gene is TRBJ1-2, the V gene TRBV29-1; possibly TRBD1 for D (5 bases). The sequenced sample was PBMCs, obtained before TCRalphabeta/CD19-depleted stem cell transplant. For the CDR3, the DNA is TGCAGCGTCGATCTGCTACAGGAGAACTATGGCTACACCTTC. Its translation: CSVDLLQENYGYTF.